Listed below are T cell receptor beta chains from one sample, sequenced in a study of blood T cell repertoires in COVID-19. Some clones are missing from TCRdb's copy, which holds only in-frame ones; the method was immunoSEQ multiplex PCR. The sample includes 140,000 to 150,000 clones, 75% to 90% seen only once; the top ten take over 35%. What was sequenced was peripheral blood. The receptors derive from a human donor in a cohort sampled during active COVID-19. Both conserved end residues are part of each CDR3. A D gene is named only where the DNA matches it firmly. Some rows mark clone size as missing; the rest say once, few, many or name a class of expanded clone.

J: TRBJ2-2; D: TRBD2; V: TRBV19; size: NA; CDR3: CASSTGTSGVNTGELFF; DNA: TGTGCCAGTAGTACCGGGACTAGCGGGGTCAACACCGGGGAGCTGTTTTTT
J: TRBJ1-1; D: NA; V: TRBV12-3/TRBV12-4; size: once; CDR3: CASSRTVFTEAFF; DNA: TGTGCCAGCAGTCGGACAGTTTTCACTGAAGCTTTCTTT
J: TRBJ1-6; D: NA; V: TRBV7-2; size: few; CDR3: CASSLVTSGSPLHF; DNA: TGTGCCAGCAGCTTAGTCACCAGCGGTTCACCCCTCCACTTT
J: TRBJ2-1; D: TRBD2; V: TRBV27; size: NA; CDR3: CASSLQSGRGTNEQFF; DNA: TGTGCCAGCAGTTTACAAAGCGGGAGAGGTACAAATGAGCAGTTCTTC
J: TRBJ1-1; D: TRBD1; V: TRBV5-1; size: NA; CDR3: CASTPGDRDTEAFF; DNA: TGCGCCAGCACCCCGGGGGACAGGGATACTGAAGCTTTCTTT
J: TRBJ2-2; D: TRBD1; V: TRBV6-2/TRBV6-3; size: NA; CDR3: CASSYPDRGKAGELFF; DNA: TGTGCCAGCAGTTACCCCGACAGGGGAAAGGCCGGGGAGCTGTTTTTT
J: TRBJ2-1; D: TRBD2; V: TRBV7-2; size: NA; CDR3: CASSLGPAAGGRGEQFF; DNA: TGTGCCAGCAGCTTGGGACCGGCGGCGGGAGGCCGTGGTGAGCAGTTCTTC
J: TRBJ1-1; D: NA; V: TRBV2; size: NA; CDR3: CASSPPWVRGTEAFF; DNA: TGTGCCAGCAGCCCCCCATGGGTACGGGGCACTGAAGCTTTCTTT
J: TRBJ1-2; D: NA; V: TRBV5-4; size: few; CDR3: CASSFNPTGYGYTF; DNA: TGTGCCAGCAGCTTCAACCCAACGGGTTATGGCTACACCTTC
J: TRBJ2-3; D: NA; V: TRBV4-2; size: once; CDR3: CASSQENTGTGKPDTQYF; DNA: TGTGCCAGCAGCCAAGAGAATACCGGGACTGGTAAGCCAGATACGCAGTATTTT
J: TRBJ2-5; D: TRBD2; V: TRBV7-3; size: NA; CDR3: CASSRLAGEETQYF; DNA: TGTGCCAGCAGCCGACTAGCGGGAGAAGAGACCCAGTACTTC
J: TRBJ1-1; D: TRBD1; V: TRBV19; size: NA; CDR3: CASSGPPGGFSEAFF; DNA: TGTGCCAGTAGTGGCCCCCCAGGGGGCTTCTCTGAAGCTTTCTTT
J: TRBJ2-1; D: TRBD2; V: TRBV20-1; size: NA; CDR3: CSASPSGNNEQFF; DNA: TGCAGTGCTAGTCCTAGCGGGAACAATGAGCAGTTCTTC
J: TRBJ1-5; D: TRBD1; V: TRBV28; size: NA; CDR3: CASTVGGQARTLNQPQHF; DNA: TGTGCCAGCACCGTTGGGGGACAGGCGAGGACCCTCAATCAGCCCCAGCATTTT
J: TRBJ1-1; D: NA; V: TRBV19; size: NA; CDR3: CASSIGGLSFAFF; DNA: TGTGCCAGTAGTATCGGGGGGCTGTCTTTTGCTTTCTTT
J: TRBJ2-2; D: NA; V: TRBV5-1; size: NA; CDR3: CASSFAGNTGELFF; DNA: TGCGCCAGCAGCTTCGCAGGGAACACCGGGGAGCTGTTTTTT
J: TRBJ1-1; D: NA; V: TRBV2; size: NA; CDR3: CASSVGGFSTEAFF; DNA: TGTGCCAGCAGTGTGGGGGGTTTCAGCACTGAAGCTTTCTTT
J: TRBJ2-1; D: TRBD2; V: TRBV11-3; size: NA; CDR3: CASSLPLAGLNEQFF; DNA: TGTGCCAGCAGCTTACCACTAGCGGGCCTGAATGAGCAGTTCTTC
J: TRBJ2-1; D: NA; V: TRBV2; size: NA; CDR3: CASSALRAQGNEQFF; DNA: TGTGCCAGCAGTGCCCTCCGGGCCCAGGGCAATGAGCAGTTCTTC
J: TRBJ2-3; D: NA; V: TRBV7-9; size: once; CDR3: CASRPQNTDTQYF; DNA: TGTGCCAGCAGACCTCAGAACACAGATACGCAGTATTTT
J: TRBJ1-2; D: NA; V: TRBV12-3/TRBV12-4; size: NA; CDR3: CASRAQQGYGYTF; DNA: TGTGCCAGCAGGGCTCAACAGGGCTATGGCTACACCTTC
J: TRBJ2-2; D: TRBD2; V: TRBV7-2; size: NA; CDR3: CASSLALAGGAGELFF; DNA: TGTGCCAGCAGCTTAGCTCTAGCGGGGGGGGCCGGGGAGCTGTTTTTT
J: TRBJ1-2; D: NA; V: TRBV4-2; size: NA; CDR3: CASSQNPGLNYGYTF; DNA: TGTGCCAGCAGCCAGAACCCGGGACTTAACTATGGCTACACCTTC
J: TRBJ2-1; D: NA; V: TRBV2; size: NA; CDR3: CASRGRGNEQFF; DNA: TGTGCCAGCAGGGGTAGGGGGAATGAGCAGTTCTTC
J: TRBJ1-2; D: NA; V: TRBV24-1; size: few; CDR3: CATTPYRTTHLTNYGYTF; DNA: TGTGCCACAACACCGTACAGGACGACCCATCTCACTAACTATGGCTACACCTTC
J: TRBJ2-1; D: NA; V: TRBV5-1; size: once; CDR3: CASSLEPTGIVEFF; DNA: TGCGCCAGCAGCTTAGAACCCACGGGGATCGTGGAGTTCTTC
J: TRBJ1-1; D: TRBD1; V: TRBV18; size: NA; CDR3: CASSLNPQGAVRTEAFF; DNA: TGTGCCAGCTCACTTAACCCACAGGGGGCTGTACGGACTGAAGCTTTCTTT
J: TRBJ2-5; D: TRBD2; V: TRBV14; size: NA; CDR3: CASSHRLAGQETQYF; DNA: TGTGCCAGCAGCCACAGACTAGCGGGACAGGAGACCCAGTACTTC
J: TRBJ1-1; D: TRBD1; V: TRBV5-1; size: NA; CDR3: CASSPNYRGGTEAFF; DNA: TGCGCCAGCAGCCCAAATTACAGGGGAGGCACTGAAGCTTTCTTT
J: TRBJ1-2; D: NA; V: TRBV27; size: few; CDR3: CASSLKPLRRGDSNYGYTF; DNA: TGTGCCAGCAGTTTAAAACCCCTTCGCAGGGGTGACTCTAACTATGGCTACACCTTC
J: TRBJ2-1; D: NA; V: TRBV24-1; size: NA; CDR3: CATSDSIRPDNYNEQFF; DNA: TGTGCCACCAGTGATTCGATTAGGCCAGACAACTACAATGAGCAGTTCTTC
J: TRBJ2-1; D: TRBD2; V: TRBV18; size: NA; CDR3: CASSPGSGTRSYNEQFF; DNA: TGTGCCAGCTCACCGGGTAGCGGGACCCGCTCCTACAATGAGCAGTTCTTC
J: TRBJ1-1; D: NA; V: TRBV7-2; size: NA; CDR3: CASSLGQTLNTEAFF; DNA: TGTGCCAGCAGCTTAGGACAGACATTGAACACTGAAGCTTTCTTT
J: TRBJ2-1; D: TRBD1; V: TRBV27; size: NA; CDR3: CASSLGWSGQGAKGEQFF; DNA: TGTGCCAGCAGTTTAGGTTGGTCAGGGCAGGGGGCGAAGGGTGAGCAGTTCTTC
J: TRBJ1-1; D: TRBD1; V: TRBV7-3; size: NA; CDR3: CASSFLGQGVTEAFF; DNA: TGTGCCAGCAGCTTTTTGGGACAGGGCGTCACTGAAGCTTTCTTT
J: TRBJ2-1; D: NA; V: TRBV10-3; size: NA; CDR3: CAISDGGDEQFF; DNA: TGTGCCATCAGTGACGGAGGGGATGAGCAGTTCTTC
J: TRBJ1-3; D: NA; V: TRBV10-2; size: NA; CDR3: CASSDGGPGNTIYF; DNA: TGCGCCAGCAGTGACGGGGGGCCTGGAAACACCATATATTTT
J: TRBJ2-2; D: TRBD1; V: TRBV5-4; size: NA; CDR3: CASSLAGQKNTGELFF; DNA: TGTGCCAGCAGCTTGGCGGGACAGAAGAACACCGGGGAGCTGTTTTTT
J: TRBJ2-5; D: NA; V: TRBV10-3; size: NA; CDR3: CAIAQRAQETQYF; DNA: TGTGCCATCGCGCAGCGGGCTCAAGAGACCCAGTACTTC
J: TRBJ1-1; D: NA; V: TRBV5-1; size: NA; CDR3: CASSLPATGTLTEAFF; DNA: TGCGCCAGCAGCTTGCCTGCCACAGGTACTCTCACTGAAGCTTTCTTT
J: TRBJ2-5; D: NA; V: TRBV11-3; size: NA; CDR3: CASSSTRVGPPVGTQYF; DNA: TGTGCCAGCAGCTCCACCAGGGTTGGGCCCCCAGTAGGGACCCAGTACTTC
J: TRBJ1-6; D: NA; V: TRBV11-3; size: NA; CDR3: CASSFFGGGSYNSPLHF; DNA: TGTGCCAGCAGCTTCTTCGGGGGAGGTTCCTATAATTCACCCCTCCACTTT
J: TRBJ2-1; D: TRBD2; V: TRBV12-3/TRBV12-4; size: few; CDR3: CASRPRLAGEQFF; DNA: TGTGCCAGCAGACCGAGACTAGCCGGTGAGCAGTTCTTC
J: TRBJ2-3; D: NA; V: TRBV7-8; size: once; CDR3: CASSLRQSTDTQYF; DNA: TGTGCCAGCAGCTTAAGACAGTCCACAGATACGCAGTATTTT
J: TRBJ1-1; D: NA; V: TRBV6-5; size: NA; CDR3: CASRGTGHTEAFF; DNA: TGTGCCAGCAGGGGAACAGGGCACACTGAAGCTTTCTTT
J: TRBJ1-5; D: TRBD1; V: TRBV19; size: NA; CDR3: CASKMTGTIPQHF; DNA: TGTGCCAGTAAAATGACAGGGACAATACCCCAGCATTTT
J: TRBJ1-2; D: TRBD1; V: TRBV5-1; size: NA; CDR3: CASSRVSGQGIHGYTF; DNA: TGCGCCAGCAGCCGGGTATCAGGACAGGGGATTCATGGCTACACCTTC
J: TRBJ2-7; D: NA; V: TRBV5-1; size: NA; CDR3: CASSQGYEQYF; DNA: TGCGCCAGCAGCCAGGGCTACGAGCAGTACTTC